This TCR beta chain stems from a study of radiotherapy plus CTLA-4 blockade in lung cancer (dated by TCRdb to about 2018). Background for the entire study: Among enrolled patients, approximately 17% had an objective response and 31% reached disease control. Overall study outcomes, separate from this receptor: After treatment with radiotherapy and ipilimumab, TCR clones that came from tumors expanded in the peripheral blood. Early dynamic changes in blood T cell clones, together with increased serum interferon-beta after radiation, were reported as the strongest predictors of response.

The study tested focal radiation therapy combined with CTLA-4 blockade (ipilimumab) in patients with chemo-refractory metastatic non-small-cell lung cancer. There are 15 amino acids in the CDR3, from cysteine to phenylalanine inclusive. Only the CDR3 region is kept as DNA, spanning 45 bases read in frame from base 1. CDR1 SGHTA and CDR2 FQGNSA are derived from the germline V gene. V loses 5 bases of germline sequence and J loses 0 bases, and the interval between the two ends is 11 bases. Receptor libraries were prepared by the immunoSEQ multiplex PCR assay. TCRdb retrieved this table from immuneACCESS and kept in-frame rearrangements only. Not all clones are present; in checked studies, unresolved V genes account for under half, and no reason is known for the remainder. This sample has approximately 52,000 clones in its table, and 79% of those were observed once. Approximately 9% of the sample rests with the top ten.

As concerns this clone: Its specific antigen is unknown. No quality values exist for individual bases; no much larger clone is one base distant.

The chain employs TRBV7-2 and TRBJ1-5, with the D segment identity uncertain. Sequences were derived from peripheral blood, sampled from a patient treated with radiotherapy plus ipilimumab. The sequence derives from a human donor with non-small cell lung cancer who had a complete response to radiotherapy plus ipilimumab. The nucleotide sequence is given as TGTGCCAGCAGCGACCAGGCACATAGCAATCAGCCCCAGCATTTT. It is translated as CASSDQAHSNQPQHF.